Sequencing of this T cell receptor beta chain was carried out in a study of cytotoxic CD8 clonotypes in ibrutinib-treated CLL. Overall study: Partial responders around 24, complete 2; roughly 12 progressed and roughly 14 stayed in remission by median about 6 years. Patients gave response samples after a median roughly 11 months of treatment, range 6 to 36.

With sequencing, the targeted depth ranged from 1 in 200,000 to 1 in 1 million T cells. Generated by immunoSEQ multiplex PCR, the TCRdb table keeps only in-frame clones and is missing some. The sample shows tens of thousands of clones, roughly three fifths of them seen only once. The CDR3 length is 13 residues. Looked up from germline, CDR1 is SGHRS and CDR2 is YFSETQ. V dropped 0 bases and J dropped 0 bases, with 4 bases sitting between them. The source of about 2 micrograms of genomic DNA for TCR beta libraries was cryopreserved PBMCs. The chain employs TRBV5-1 and TRBJ2-7; D is ambiguous. This specimen was PBMCs, taken after 24 months of ibrutinib treatment. This receptor was taken from a human donor with chronic lymphocytic leukemia. In DNA form, the CDR3 reads TGCGCCAGCAGCTTGGCCGTCTCCTACGAGCAGTACTTC. This gives the protein CASSLAVSYEQYF. Full variable domain (rest looked up from reference TRBV5-1 and TRBJ2-7): KAGVTQTPRYLIKTRGQQVTLSCSPISGHRSVSWYQQTPGQGLQFLFEYFSETQRNKGNFPGRFSGRQFSNSRSEMNVSTLELGDSALYLCASSLAVSYEQYFGPGTRLTVT.